This entry features one T cell receptor beta chain sequence. Its specificity is not known. This sample stems from a study of shared clonotypes between healthy human individuals. Study summary: Per-donor plates numbered three CD4 naive, three CD4 memory, two CD8 naive and one CD8 memory.

CD45RO-negative CD8 cells positively selected for CCR7 made up the naive population, which excluded terminally differentiated effector memory CD45RA+ cells. On sorted subsets, replicate PCRs used 150 to 250 ng DNA, or some 28,000 T cell genomes. Study processing details: Filtering was not the same, since immunoSEQ gave junction-only sequences without quality scores. Clones were read by immunoSEQ multiplex PCR, and TCRdb kept only the in-frame ones, dropping some. D and trimming come from the DNA, and the V and J calls and clone size come from that table. The sample lists about 2.1 million clones, about 94% occurring once. Trimming pared 3 bases from V and 4 bases from J, leaving 8 bases between. The CDR3 is 13 amino acids. Germline V CDR1 and CDR2: MNHEY, SMNVEV (reference sequence). Study outcomes and limitations: Rarefaction revealed incomplete sorted-subset sequencing despite large depth.

Material: naive CD8+ T cells from PBMCs. The chain links TRBV27 to TRBJ2-3; D unresolved. The sequence was obtained from a man aged 18 to 29 in good health. Some clones in this sample may be carry-over from other donors' samples. In DNA, the CDR3 is TGTGCCAGCAGTTTCCACCGGGCAGATACGCAGTATTTT. Translation gives CASSFHRADTQYF.